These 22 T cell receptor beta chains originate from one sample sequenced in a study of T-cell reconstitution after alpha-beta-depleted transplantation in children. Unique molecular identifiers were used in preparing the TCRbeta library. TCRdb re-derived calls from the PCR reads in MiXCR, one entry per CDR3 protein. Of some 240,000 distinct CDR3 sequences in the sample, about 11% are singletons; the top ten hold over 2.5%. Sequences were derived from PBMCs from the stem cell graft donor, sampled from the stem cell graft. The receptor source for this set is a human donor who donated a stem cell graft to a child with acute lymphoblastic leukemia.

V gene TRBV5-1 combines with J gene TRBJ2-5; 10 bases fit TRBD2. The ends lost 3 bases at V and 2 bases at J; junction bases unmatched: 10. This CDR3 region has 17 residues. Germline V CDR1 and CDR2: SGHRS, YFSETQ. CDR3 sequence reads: CASSSGLAGGTQETQYF. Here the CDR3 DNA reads TGCGCCAGCAGCTCGGGGTTAGCGGGGGGAACACAAGAGACCCAGTACTTC.

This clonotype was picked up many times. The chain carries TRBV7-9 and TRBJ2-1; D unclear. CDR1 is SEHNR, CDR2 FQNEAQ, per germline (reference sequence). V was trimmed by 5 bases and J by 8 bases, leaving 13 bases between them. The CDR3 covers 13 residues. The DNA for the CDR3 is TGTGCCAGCAGCGAGAAGGGTCGCGATGAGCAGTTCTTC. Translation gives CASSEKGRDEQFF.

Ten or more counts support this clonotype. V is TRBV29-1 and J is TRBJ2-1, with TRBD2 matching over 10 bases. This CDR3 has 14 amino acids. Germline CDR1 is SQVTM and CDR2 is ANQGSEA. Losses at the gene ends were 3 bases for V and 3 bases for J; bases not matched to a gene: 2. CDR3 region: CSVETSGFYNEQFF. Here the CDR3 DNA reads TGCAGCGTTGAGACTAGCGGGTTCTACAATGAGCAGTTCTTC.

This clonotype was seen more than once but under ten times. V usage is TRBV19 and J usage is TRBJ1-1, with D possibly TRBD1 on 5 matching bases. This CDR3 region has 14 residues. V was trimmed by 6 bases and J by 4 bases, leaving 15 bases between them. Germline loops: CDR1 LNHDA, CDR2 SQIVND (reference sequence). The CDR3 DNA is TGTGCCAGTAGCTCGGGACCCGCCGGCACTGAAGCTTTCTTT. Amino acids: CASSSGPAGTEAFF. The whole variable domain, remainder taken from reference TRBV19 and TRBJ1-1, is DGGITQSPKYLFRKEGQNVTLSCEQNLNHDAMYWYRQDPGQGLRLIYYSQIVNDFQKGDIAEGYSVSREKKESFPLTVTSAQKNPTAFYLCASSSGPAGTEAFFGQGTRLTVV.

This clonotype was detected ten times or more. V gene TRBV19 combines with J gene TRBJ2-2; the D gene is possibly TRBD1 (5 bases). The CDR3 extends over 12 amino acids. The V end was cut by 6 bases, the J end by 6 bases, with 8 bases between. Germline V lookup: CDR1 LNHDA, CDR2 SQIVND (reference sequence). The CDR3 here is CASRGVAGELFF. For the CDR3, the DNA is TGTGCCAGTAGAGGGGTCGCCGGGGAGCTGTTTTTT. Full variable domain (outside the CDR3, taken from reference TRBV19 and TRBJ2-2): DGGITQSPKYLFRKEGQNVTLSCEQNLNHDAMYWYRQDPGQGLRLIYYSQIVNDFQKGDIAEGYSVSREKKESFPLTVTSAQKNPTAFYLCASRGVAGELFFGEGSRLTVL.

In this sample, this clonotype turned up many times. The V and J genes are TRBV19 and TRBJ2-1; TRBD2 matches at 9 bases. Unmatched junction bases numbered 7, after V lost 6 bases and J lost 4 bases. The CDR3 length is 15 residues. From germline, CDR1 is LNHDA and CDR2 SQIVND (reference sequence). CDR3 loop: CASRRVAGAYNEQFF. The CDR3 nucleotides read TGTGCCAGTAGAAGGGTAGCGGGAGCATACAATGAGCAGTTCTTC.

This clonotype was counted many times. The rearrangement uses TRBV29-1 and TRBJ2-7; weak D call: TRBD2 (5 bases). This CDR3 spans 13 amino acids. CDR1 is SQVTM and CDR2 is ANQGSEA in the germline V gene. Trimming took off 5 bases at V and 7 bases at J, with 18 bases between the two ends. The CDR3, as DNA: TGCAGCGTTAGGTCGACGTCGACGGGGGAGCAGTACTTC. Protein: CSVRSTSTGEQYF.

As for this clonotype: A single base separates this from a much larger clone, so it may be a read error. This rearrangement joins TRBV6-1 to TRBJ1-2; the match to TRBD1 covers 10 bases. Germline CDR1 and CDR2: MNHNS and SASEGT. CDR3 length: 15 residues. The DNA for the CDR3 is TGTGCCAGCAGTGGACAGGGGGCCCATGGCTATGGCGACACCTTC. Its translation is CASSGQGAHGYGDTF.

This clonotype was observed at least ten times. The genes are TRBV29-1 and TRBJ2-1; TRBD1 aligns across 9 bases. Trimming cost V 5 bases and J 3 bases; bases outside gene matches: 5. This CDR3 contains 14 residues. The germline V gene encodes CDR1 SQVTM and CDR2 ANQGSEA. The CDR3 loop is CSVPGTGNYNEQFF. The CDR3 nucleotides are TGCAGCGTTCCCGGGACAGGGAACTACAATGAGCAGTTCTTC.

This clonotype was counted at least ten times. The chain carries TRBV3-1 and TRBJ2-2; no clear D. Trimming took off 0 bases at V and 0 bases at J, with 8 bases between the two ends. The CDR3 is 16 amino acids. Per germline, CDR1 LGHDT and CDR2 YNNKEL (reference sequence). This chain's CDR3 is CASSQDALTNTGELFF. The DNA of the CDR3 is TGTGCCAGCAGCCAAGATGCGCTCACGAACACCGGGGAGCTGTTTTTT. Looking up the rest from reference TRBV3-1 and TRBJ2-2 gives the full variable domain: DTAVSQTPKYLVTQMGNDKSIKCEQNLGHDTMYWYKQDSKKFLKIMFSYNNKELIINETVPNRFSPKSPDKAHLNLHINSLELGDSAVYFCASSQDALTNTGELFFGEGSRLTVL.

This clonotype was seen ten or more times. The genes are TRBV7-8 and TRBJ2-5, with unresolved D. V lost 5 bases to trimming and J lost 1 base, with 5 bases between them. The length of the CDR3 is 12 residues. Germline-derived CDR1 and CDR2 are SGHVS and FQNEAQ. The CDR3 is CASSPFQETQYF. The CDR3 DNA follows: TGTGCCAGCAGCCCGTTCCAAGAGACCCAGTACTTC.

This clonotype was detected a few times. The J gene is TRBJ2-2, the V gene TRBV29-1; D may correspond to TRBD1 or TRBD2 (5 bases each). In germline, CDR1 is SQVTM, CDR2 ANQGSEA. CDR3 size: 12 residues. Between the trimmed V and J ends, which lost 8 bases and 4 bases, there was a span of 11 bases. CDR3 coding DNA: TGCAGCTCTGAGGGGCCCACCGGGGAGCTGTTTTTT. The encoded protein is CSSEGPTGELFF.

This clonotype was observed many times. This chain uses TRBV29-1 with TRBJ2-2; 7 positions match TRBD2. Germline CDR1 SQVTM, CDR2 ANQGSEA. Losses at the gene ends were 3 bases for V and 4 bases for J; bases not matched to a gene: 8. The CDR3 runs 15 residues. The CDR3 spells CSVEDQRGPTGELFF. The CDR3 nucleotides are TGCAGCGTTGAGGACCAGCGGGGACCCACCGGGGAGCTGTTTTTT.

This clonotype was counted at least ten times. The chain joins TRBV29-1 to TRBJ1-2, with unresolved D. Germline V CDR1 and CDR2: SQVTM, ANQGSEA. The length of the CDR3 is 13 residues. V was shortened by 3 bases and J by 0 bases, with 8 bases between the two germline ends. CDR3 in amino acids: CSVDEGSNYGYTF. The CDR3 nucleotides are TGCAGCGTTGACGAGGGTTCTAACTATGGCTACACCTTC.

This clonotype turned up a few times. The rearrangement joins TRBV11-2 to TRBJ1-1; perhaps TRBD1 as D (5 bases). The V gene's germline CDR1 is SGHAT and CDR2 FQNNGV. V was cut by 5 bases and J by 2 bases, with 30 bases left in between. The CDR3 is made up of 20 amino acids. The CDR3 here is CASSPFGGTGRRILNTEAFF. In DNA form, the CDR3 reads TGTGCCAGCAGCCCGTTCGGAGGTACGGGACGCCGTATCCTCAACACTGAAGCTTTCTTT.

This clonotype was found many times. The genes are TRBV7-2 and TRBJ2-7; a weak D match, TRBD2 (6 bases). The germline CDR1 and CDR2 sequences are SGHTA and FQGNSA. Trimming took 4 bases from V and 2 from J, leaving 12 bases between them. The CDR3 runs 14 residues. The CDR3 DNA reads TGTGCCAGCAGCTCGAATTCGGGGGCCTACGAGCAGTACTTC. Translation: CASSSNSGAYEQYF.

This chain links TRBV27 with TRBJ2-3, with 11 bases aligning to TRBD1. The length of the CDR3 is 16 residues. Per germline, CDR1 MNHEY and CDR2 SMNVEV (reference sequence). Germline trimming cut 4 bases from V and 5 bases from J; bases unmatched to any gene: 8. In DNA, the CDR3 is TGTGCCAGCAGTTCTCGGGACAGGGGGAAACGAGATACGCAGTATTTT. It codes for CASSSRDRGKRDTQYF.

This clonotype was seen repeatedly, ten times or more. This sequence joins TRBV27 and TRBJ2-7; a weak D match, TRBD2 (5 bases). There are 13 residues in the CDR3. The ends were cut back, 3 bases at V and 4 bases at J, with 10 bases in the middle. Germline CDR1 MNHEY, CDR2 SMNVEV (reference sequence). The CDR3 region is CASSLRESYEQYF. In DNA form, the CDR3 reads TGTGCCAGCAGTTTGAGGGAGTCGTACGAGCAGTACTTC.

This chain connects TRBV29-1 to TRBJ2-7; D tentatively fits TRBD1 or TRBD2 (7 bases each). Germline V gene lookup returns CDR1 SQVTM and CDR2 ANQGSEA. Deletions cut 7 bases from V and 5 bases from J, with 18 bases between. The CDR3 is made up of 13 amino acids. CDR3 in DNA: TGCAGCGCCACCAGGGGGGGGCGCGACGAGCAGTACTTC. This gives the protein CSATRGGRDEQYF.

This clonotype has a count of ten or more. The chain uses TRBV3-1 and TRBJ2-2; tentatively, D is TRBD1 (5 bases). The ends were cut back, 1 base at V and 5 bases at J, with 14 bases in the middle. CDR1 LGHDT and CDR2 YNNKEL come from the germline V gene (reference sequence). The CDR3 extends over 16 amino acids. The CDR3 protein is CASSQGGSPGTGELFF. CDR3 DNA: TGTGCCAGCAGCCAAGGGGGCAGCCCAGGGACCGGGGAGCTGTTTTTT.

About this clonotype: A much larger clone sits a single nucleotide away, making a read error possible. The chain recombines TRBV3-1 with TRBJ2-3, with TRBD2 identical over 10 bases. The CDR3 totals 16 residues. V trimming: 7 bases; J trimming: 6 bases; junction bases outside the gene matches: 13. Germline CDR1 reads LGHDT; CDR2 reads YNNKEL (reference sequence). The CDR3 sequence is CASTLRQRGGGDTQYF. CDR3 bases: TGTGCCAGCACCTTGCGGCAGCGGGGGGGAGGGGATACGCAGTATTTT.

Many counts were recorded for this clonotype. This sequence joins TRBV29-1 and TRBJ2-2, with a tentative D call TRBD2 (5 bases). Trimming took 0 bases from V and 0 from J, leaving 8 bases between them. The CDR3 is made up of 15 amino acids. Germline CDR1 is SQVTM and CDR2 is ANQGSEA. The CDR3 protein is CSVEDGESNTGELFF. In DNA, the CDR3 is TGCAGCGTTGAAGATGGGGAGTCGAACACCGGGGAGCTGTTTTTT.